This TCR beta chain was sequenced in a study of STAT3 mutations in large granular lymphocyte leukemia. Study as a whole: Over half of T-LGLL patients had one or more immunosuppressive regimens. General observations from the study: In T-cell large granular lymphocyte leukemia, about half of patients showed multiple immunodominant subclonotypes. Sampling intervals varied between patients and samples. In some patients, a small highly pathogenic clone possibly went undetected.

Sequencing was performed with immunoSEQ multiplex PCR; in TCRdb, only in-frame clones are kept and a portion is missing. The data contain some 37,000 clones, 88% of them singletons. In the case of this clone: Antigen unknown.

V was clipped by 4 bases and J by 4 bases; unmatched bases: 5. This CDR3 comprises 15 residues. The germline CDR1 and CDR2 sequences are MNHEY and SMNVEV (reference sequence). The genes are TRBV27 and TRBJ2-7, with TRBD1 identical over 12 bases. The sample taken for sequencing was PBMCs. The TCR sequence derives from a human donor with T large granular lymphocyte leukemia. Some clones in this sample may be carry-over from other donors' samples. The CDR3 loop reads CASSSGQGALYEQYF. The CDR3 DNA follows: TGTGCCAGCAGTTCGGGACAGGGGGCGCTATACGAGCAGTACTTC.